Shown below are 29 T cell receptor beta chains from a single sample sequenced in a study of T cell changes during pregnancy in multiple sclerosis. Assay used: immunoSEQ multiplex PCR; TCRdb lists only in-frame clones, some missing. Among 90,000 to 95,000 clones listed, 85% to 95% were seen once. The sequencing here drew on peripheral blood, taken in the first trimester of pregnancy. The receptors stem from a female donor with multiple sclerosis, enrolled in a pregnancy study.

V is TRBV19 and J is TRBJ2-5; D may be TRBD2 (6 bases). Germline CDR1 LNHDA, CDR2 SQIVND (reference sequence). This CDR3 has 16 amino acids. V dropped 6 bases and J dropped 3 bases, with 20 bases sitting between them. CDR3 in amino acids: CASSPAGTAIKETQYF. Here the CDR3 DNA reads TGTGCCAGTAGCCCCGCCGGGACTGCAATTAAAGAGACCCAGTACTTC.

The CDR3 loop reads CASSRGLAGYNEQFF. The CDR3 region has the DNA TGTGCCAGCAGTCGGGGTCTAGCGGGGTACAATGAGCAGTTCTTC. The chain links TRBV21-1 to TRBJ2-1; the D call of TRBD2 is as the table states it, not checked on the DNA. TRBV21-1 has pseudogene status. CDR3 length equals 15 residues.

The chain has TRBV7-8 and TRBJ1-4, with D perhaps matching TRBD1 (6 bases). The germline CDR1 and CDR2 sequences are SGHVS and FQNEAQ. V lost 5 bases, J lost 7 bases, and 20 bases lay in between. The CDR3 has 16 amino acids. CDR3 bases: TGTGCCAGCAGCGCCTACAGGGTTCGGGTTGGTGAAAAACTGTTTTTT. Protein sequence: CASSAYRVRVGEKLFF. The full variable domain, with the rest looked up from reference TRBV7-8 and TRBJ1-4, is GAGVSQSPRYKVAKRGQDVALRCDPISGHVSLFWYQQALGQGPEFLTYFQNEAQLDKSGLPSDRFFAERPEGSVSTLKIQRTQQEDSAVYLCASSAYRVRVGEKLFFGSGTQLSVL.

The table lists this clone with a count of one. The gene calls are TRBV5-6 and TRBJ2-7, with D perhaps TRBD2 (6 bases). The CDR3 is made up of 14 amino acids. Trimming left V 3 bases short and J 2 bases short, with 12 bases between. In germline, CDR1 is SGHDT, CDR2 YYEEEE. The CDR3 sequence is CASSSWGETYEQYF. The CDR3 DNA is TGTGCCAGCAGCTCCTGGGGGGAAACCTACGAGCAGTACTTC.

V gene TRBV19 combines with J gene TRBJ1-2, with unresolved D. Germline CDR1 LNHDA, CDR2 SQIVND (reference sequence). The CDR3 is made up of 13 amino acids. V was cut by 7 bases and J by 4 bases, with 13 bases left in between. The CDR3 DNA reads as TGTGCCAGTAAGCTCGGTGGAGCCTATGGCTACACCTTC. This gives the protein CASKLGGAYGYTF.

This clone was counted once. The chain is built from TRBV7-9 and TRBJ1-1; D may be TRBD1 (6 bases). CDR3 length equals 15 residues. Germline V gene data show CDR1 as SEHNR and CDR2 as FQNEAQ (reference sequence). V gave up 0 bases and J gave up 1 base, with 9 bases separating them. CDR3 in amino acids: CASSLAAGANTEAFF. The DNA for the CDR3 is TGTGCCAGCAGCTTAGCGGCAGGGGCGAACACTGAAGCTTTCTTT.

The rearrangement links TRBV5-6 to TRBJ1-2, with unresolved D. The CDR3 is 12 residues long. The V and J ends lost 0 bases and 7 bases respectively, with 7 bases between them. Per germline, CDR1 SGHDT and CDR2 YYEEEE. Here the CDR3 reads CASSLVTLGYTF. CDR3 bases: TGTGCCAGCAGCTTGGTGACACTTGGCTACACCTTC.

CDR3 region: CASSYIGQDRETQYF. In nucleotides, the CDR3 is TGTGCCAGCAGCTATATCGGACAGGATAGGGAGACCCAGTACTTC. J is TRBJ2-5 and V is TRBV7-2; 7 bases are a match to TRBD1. The length of the CDR3 is 15 residues. In germline, CDR1 is SGHTA, CDR2 FQGNSA. V was pared by 4 bases and J by 5 bases, with 10 bases of the junction left unmatched.

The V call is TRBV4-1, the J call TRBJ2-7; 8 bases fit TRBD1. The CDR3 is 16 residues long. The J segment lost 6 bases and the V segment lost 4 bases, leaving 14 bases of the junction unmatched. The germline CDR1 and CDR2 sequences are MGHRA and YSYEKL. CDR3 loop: CASSRAAGTGSGEQYF. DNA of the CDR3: TGCGCCAGCAGCCGTGCCGCCGGGACAGGATCAGGCGAGCAGTACTTC.

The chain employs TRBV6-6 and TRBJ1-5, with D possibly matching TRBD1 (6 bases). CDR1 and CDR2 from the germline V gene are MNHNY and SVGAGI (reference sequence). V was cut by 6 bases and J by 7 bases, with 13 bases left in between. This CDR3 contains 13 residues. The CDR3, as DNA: TGTGCCAGCAGCAATAGGGGGGGCCAGCCCCAGCATTTT. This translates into CASSNRGGQPQHF.

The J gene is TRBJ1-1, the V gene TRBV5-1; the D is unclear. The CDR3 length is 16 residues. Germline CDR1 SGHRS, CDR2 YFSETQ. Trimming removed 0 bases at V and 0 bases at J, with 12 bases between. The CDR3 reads CASSLDGPNLNTEAFF. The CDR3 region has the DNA TGCGCCAGCAGCTTGGATGGGCCCAACCTGAACACTGAAGCTTTCTTT.

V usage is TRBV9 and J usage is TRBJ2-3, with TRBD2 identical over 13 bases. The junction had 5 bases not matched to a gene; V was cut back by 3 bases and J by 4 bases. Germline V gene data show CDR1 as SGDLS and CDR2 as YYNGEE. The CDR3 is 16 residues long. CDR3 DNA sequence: TGTGCCAGCAGCGAACTAGCGGGGGGGAGTGCAGATACGCAGTATTTT. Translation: CASSELAGGSADTQYF.

This chain's CDR3 is CASSEGQSFASYTF. In nucleotides, the CDR3 is TGTGCCAGCAGCGAGGGACAGTCTTTTGCTAGCTACACCTTC. The gene calls are TRBV5-6 and TRBJ1-2, with 7 bases matching TRBD1. The V and J ends lost 4 bases and 9 bases, in that order; junction bases with no gene match: 12. This CDR3 region has 14 residues. Germline CDR1 and CDR2: SGHDT and YYEEEE. Full variable domain (outside the CDR3, taken from reference TRBV5-6 and TRBJ1-2): DAGVTQSPTHLIKTRGQQVTLRCSPKSGHDTVSWYQQALGQGPQFIFQYYEEEERQRGNFPDRFSGHQFPNYSSELNVNALLLGDSALYLCASSEGQSFASYTFGSGTRLTVV.

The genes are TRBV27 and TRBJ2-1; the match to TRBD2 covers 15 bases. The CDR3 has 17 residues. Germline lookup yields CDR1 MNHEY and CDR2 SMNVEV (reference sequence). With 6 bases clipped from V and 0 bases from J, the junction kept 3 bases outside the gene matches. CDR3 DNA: TGTGCCAGCAGGGGACTAGCGGGGGGCCTCTCCTACAATGAGCAGTTCTTC. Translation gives CASRGLAGGLSYNEQFF.

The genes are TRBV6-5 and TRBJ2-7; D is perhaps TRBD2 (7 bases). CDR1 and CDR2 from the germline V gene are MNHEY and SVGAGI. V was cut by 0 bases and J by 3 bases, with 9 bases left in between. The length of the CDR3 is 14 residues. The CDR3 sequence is CASSYSGGLYEQYF. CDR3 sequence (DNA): TGTGCCAGCAGTTACTCGGGGGGGCTCTACGAGCAGTACTTC.

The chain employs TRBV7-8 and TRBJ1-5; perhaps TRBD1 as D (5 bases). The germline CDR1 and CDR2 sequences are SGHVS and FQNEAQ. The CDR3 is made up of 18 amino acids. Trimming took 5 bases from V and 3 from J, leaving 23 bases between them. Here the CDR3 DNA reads TGTGCCAGCAGCCCTATATCGGCCCTTGGGGCCCTCAATCAGCCCCAGCATTTT. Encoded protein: CASSPISALGALNQPQHF.

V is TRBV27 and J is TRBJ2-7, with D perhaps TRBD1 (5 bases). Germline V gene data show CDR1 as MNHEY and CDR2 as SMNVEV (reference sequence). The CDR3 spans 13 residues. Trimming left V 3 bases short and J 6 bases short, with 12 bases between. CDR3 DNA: TGTGCCAGCAGTTTGTCAGGGATTAGCGAGCAGTACTTC. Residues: CASSLSGISEQYF.

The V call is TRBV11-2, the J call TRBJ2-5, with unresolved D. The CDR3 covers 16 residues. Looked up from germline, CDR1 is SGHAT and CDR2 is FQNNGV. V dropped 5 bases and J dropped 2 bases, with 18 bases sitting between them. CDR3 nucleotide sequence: TGTGCCAGCAGCCCCCTCGGTGAGGATCCACAAGAGACCCAGTACTTC. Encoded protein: CASSPLGEDPQETQYF.

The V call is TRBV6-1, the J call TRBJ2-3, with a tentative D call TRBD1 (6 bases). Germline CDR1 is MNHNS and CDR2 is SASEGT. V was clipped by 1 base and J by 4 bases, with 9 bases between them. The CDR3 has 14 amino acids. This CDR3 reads CASSEDRGSDTQYF. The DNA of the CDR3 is TGTGCCAGCAGTGAAGATAGGGGGTCAGATACGCAGTATTTT.

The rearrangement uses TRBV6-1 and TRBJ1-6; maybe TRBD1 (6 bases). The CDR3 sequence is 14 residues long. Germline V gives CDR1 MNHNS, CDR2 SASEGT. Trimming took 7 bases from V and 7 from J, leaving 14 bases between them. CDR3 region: CASTSGVRNSPLHF. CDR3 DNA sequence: TGTGCCAGCACATCAGGGGTTCGGAATTCACCCCTCCACTTT.

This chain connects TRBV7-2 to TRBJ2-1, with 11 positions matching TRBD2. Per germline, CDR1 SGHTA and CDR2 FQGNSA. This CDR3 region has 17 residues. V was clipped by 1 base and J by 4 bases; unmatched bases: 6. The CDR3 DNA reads TGTGCCAGCAGCTTAGATCTGCGACTAGCGGGGTACAATGAGCAGTTCTTC. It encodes CASSLDLRLAGYNEQFF.

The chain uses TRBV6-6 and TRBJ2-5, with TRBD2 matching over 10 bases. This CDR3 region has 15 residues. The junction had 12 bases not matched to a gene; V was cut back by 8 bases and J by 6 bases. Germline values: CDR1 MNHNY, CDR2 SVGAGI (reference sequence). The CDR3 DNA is TGTGCCAGCGTCGATAGCGGGGGGATGGGCCAGACCCAGTACTTC. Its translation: CASVDSGGMGQTQYF.

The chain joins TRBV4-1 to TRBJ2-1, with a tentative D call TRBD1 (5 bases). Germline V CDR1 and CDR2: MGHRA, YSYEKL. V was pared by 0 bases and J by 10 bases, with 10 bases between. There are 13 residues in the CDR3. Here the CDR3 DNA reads TGCGCCAGCAGCCAAGATCAGGGCTGGGAGCAGTTCTTC. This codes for CASSQDQGWEQFF.

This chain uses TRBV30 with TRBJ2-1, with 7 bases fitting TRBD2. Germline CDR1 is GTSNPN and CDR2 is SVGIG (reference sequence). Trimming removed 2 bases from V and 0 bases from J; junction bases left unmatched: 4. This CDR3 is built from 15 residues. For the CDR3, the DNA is TGTGCCTGGAGTACTAGCGCGAGCTCCTACAATGAGCAGTTCTTC. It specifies CAWSTSASSYNEQFF. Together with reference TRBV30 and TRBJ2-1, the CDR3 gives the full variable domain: SQTIHQWPATLVQPVGSPLSLECTVEGTSNPNLYWYRQAAGRGLQLLFYSVGIGQISSEVPQNLSASRPQDRQFILSSKKLLLSDSGFYLCAWSTSASSYNEQFFGPGTRLTVL.

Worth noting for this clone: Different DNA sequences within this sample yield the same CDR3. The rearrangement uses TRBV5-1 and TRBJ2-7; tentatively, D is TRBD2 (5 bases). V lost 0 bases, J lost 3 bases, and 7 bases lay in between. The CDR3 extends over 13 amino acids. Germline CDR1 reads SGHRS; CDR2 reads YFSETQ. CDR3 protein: CASSLARGYEQYF. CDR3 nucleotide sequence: TGCGCCAGCAGCTTGGCCCGGGGCTACGAGCAGTACTTC.

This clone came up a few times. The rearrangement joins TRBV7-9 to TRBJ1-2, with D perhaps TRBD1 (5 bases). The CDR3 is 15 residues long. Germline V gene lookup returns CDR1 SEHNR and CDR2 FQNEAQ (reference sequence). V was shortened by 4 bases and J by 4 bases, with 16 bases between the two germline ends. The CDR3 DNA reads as TGTGCCAGCAGCTCCTCCGACAGTCCCCGCTATGGCTACACCTTC. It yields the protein CASSSSDSPRYGYTF.

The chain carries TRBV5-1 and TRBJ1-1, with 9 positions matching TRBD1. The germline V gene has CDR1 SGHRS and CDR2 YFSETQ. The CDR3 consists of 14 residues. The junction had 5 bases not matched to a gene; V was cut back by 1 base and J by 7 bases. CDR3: CASSLLGQGYEAFF. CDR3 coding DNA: TGCGCCAGCAGCTTGTTGGGACAGGGCTATGAAGCTTTCTTT.

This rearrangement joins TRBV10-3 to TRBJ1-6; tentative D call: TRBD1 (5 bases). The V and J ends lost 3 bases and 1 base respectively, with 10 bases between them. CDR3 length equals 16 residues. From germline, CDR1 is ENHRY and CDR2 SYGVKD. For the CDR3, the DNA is TGTGCCATCAGTGACAGGGCCGGTTCCTATAATTCACCCCTCCACTTT. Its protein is CAISDRAGSYNSPLHF.

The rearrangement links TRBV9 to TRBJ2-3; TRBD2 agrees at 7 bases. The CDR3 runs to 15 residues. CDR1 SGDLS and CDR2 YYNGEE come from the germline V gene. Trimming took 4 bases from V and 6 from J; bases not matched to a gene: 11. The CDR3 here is CASSPQGRGVDTQYF. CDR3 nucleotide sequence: TGTGCCAGCAGCCCCCAAGGGAGGGGTGTGGATACGCAGTATTTT. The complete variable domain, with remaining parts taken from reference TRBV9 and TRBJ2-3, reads DSGVTQTPKHLITATGQRVTLRCSPRSGDLSVYWYQQSLDQGLQFLIQYYNGEERAKGNILERFSAQQFPDLHSELNLSSLELGDSALYFCASSPQGRGVDTQYFGPGTRLTVL.